The source of this TCR beta chain is a study of patients and donors after allogeneic stem cell transplantation. One entry per CDR3 protein results from TCRdb running MiXCR on the RT-PCR reads. This table has roughly 230,000 distinct CDR3 sequences, 12% to 15% appearing once. This clonotype was seen a handful of times. Deletions cut 4 bases from V and 3 bases from J, with 11 bases between. Per the germline V gene, CDR1 is SGDLS and CDR2 is YYNGEE. There are 14 residues in the CDR3. This receptor was taken from a human donor who was either an allogeneic HSCT recipient or a stem cell or donor lymphocyte infusion donor (not recorded which). It is not recorded whose cells these are; they may come from a transplant donor. The chain recombines TRBV9 with TRBJ1-5; no reliable D call. The sequencing sample was made of blood, either unsorted or a sorted T cell fraction (not recorded which). The chain's CDR3 is CASSPTLDNQPQHF. CDR3 nucleotides: TGTGCCAGCAGCCCTACTCTCGACAATCAGCCCCAGCATTTT.